The entry below gives a single T cell receptor beta chain sequence along with its context. Source study methods: Counts of nucleated cells, estimated from reference gene primer amplification, were obtained. TCRdb's copy holds only in-frame clones and misses some; the assay was immunoSEQ multiplex PCR. That table gives V, J and clone size, and the DNA gave D and trimming. The sample lists about 220,000 clones; around 82% were seen once. CDR1 SGHRS and CDR2 YFSETQ come from the germline V gene. The CDR3 consists of 16 residues. The germline V and J ends were trimmed by 0 bases and 4 bases, with 13 bases remaining between them. This record comes from a study of blood T cell repertoires in COVID-19. Overall study context: Both acute and convalescent COVID-19 samples were obtained from the United States, Italy and Spain. PBMCs, B-cell-depleted T cells, or T cells provided the cDNA or gDNA that made up the material.

This chain joins TRBV5-1 and TRBJ2-2; D perhaps matches TRBD2 (5 bases). Sequencing input: peripheral blood. The sequence came from a woman aged 55-75 years with acute or convalescent COVID-19. The CDR3 reads CASSLGLYSSTGELFF. Written as DNA, the CDR3 is TGCGCCAGCAGCTTGGGACTATACTCGAGCACCGGGGAGCTGTTTTTT.